Sequencing of this T cell receptor beta chain was carried out in a study of blood T cell repertoires in COVID-19. Study details: The United States, Italy and Spain provided the acute and convalescent COVID-19 samples. Sample material is recorded as cDNA or gDNA derived from T cells, B-cell-depleted T cells, or PBMCs.

Seattle researchers signed up patients amid active infection and tracked them longitudinally. Per the original methods: From reference gene primer amplification, estimates of nucleated cell counts were derived. Method: immunoSEQ multiplex PCR; TCRdb's copy keeps in-frame clones and lacks some. V and J calls and clone size are as listed in that table; D and trimming were resolved from the DNA. The table shows roughly 340,000 clones, with around nine tenths occurring only once. CDR3 length equals 14 residues. The germline V gene has CDR1 SEHNR and CDR2 FQNEAQ (reference sequence). The J segment lost 3 bases and the V segment lost 1 base, leaving 2 bases of the junction unmatched.

J is TRBJ1-1 and V is TRBV7-9, with 7 positions matching TRBD1. This clonotype originated in a woman in her 70s with COVID-19, enrolled during active disease. Sequencing was performed on peripheral blood. CDR3: CASSLEGGYTEAFF. For the CDR3, the DNA is TGTGCCAGCAGCTTAGAAGGGGGCTACACTGAAGCTTTCTTT.